The 5 T cell receptor beta chains in this list originate from one sample, sequenced in a study of T cells after yellow fever vaccination (dated by TCRdb to the late 2010s). The library was prepared using 5' RACE. These reads were obtained on an Illumina HiSeq 2500. The public reads were reprocessed in TCRdb via fastp at Q25 and MiXCR, keeping in-frame beta chains. CDR3 protein duplicates are merged, each entry listing the most common genes and DNA. The sample table contains some 500,000 distinct CDR3 sequences; only one count was recorded for roughly 14% of them. About 14% of the sample is held by the ten biggest clonotypes. The sample's treatment or condition, from its label and the paper: live attenuated yellow fever vaccine strain. The sample consisted of PBMCs, taken on the day of the yellow fever booster vaccination. These receptors all come from a young man who received the YFV17D yellow fever vaccine.

The rearrangement joins TRBV27 to TRBJ2-7, with TRBD2 identical over 8 bases. The CDR3 is 13 residues long. The germline V gene encodes CDR1 MNHEY and CDR2 SMNVEV (reference sequence). V was clipped by 5 bases and J by 4 bases; unmatched bases: 4. The CDR3 DNA follows: TGTGCCAGCAGTCGGGAGGGGAAGTACGAGCAGTACTTC. It translates to CASSREGKYEQYF.

The chain is built from TRBV27 and TRBJ2-7; D is possibly TRBD1 (5 bases). Germline V CDR1 and CDR2: MNHEY, SMNVEV (reference sequence). Trimming took off 6 bases at V and 2 bases at J, with 11 bases between the two ends. This CDR3 spans 13 amino acids. The CDR3: CASRRGPAYEQYF. The CDR3 region has the DNA TGTGCCAGCAGAAGGGGTCCTGCCTACGAGCAGTACTTC.

The sample holds a few counts of this clonotype. The chain carries TRBV12-3 or TRBV12-4 and TRBJ2-1; TRBD2 might be the D (7 bases). Trimming left V 5 bases short and J 8 bases short, with 22 bases between. The CDR3 length is 16 residues. CDR3 sequence: CASSKTGHPTSDEQFF. CDR3 nucleotide sequence: TGTGCCAGCAGTAAAACAGGGCACCCTACTAGCGATGAGCAGTTCTTC.

This chain connects TRBV12-3 or TRBV12-4 to TRBJ2-4, with TRBD1 matching over 9 bases. This CDR3 spans 13 amino acids. J lost 8 bases, V lost 5 bases, and 4 bases had no gene match. CDR3 region: CASSPGQGHIQYF. The CDR3 coding sequence is TGTGCCAGCAGTCCGGGACAGGGCCACATTCAGTACTTC.

In its sample, this clonotype was seen a few times. The genes are TRBV20-1 and TRBJ2-2, with 8 bases fitting TRBD2. V was pared by 2 bases and J by 5 bases, with 7 bases of the junction left unmatched. The CDR3 sequence is 15 residues long. Looked up from germline, CDR1 is DFQATT and CDR2 is SNEGSKA (reference sequence). CDR3 in amino acids: CSARRGGLGTGELFF. In DNA, the CDR3 is TGCAGTGCTAGACGGGGGGGACTGGGGACCGGGGAGCTGTTTTTT.